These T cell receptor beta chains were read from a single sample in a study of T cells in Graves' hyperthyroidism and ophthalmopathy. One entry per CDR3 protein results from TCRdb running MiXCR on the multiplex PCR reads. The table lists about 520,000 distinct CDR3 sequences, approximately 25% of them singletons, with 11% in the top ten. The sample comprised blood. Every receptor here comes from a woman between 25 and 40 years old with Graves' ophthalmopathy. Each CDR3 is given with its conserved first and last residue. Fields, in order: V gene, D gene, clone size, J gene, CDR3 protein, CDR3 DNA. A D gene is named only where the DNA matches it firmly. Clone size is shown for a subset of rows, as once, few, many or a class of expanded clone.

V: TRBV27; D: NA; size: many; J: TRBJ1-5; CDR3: CASSITGPPRNQPQHF; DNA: TGTGCCAGCAGTATAACCGGGCCACCGCGCAATCAGCCCCAGCATTTT
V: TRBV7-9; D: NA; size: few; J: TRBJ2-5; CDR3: CASSLWGWETQYF; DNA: TGTGCCAGCAGCTTATGGGGTTGGGAGACCCAGTACTTC
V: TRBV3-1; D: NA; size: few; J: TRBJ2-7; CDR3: CASSQGTWDSYEQYF; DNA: TGTGCCAGCAGCCAAGGCACGTGGGATTCCTACGAGCAGTACTTC
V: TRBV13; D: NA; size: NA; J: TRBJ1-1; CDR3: CASSPGDISEAFF; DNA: TGTGCCAGCAGCCCCGGGGACATCTCTGAAGCTTTCTTT
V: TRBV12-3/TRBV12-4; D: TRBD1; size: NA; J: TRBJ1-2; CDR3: CASRAQGAYGYTF; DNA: TGTGCCAGCAGGGCGCAGGGGGCCTATGGCTACACCTTC
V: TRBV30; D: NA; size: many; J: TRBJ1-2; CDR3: CAYSGVNGYTF; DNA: TGTGCCTACAGTGGTGTGAATGGCTACACCTTC
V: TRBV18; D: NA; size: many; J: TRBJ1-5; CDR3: CASSPDGGGNQPQHF; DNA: TGTGCCAGCTCACCGGATGGGGGCGGTAATCAGCCCCAGCATTTT
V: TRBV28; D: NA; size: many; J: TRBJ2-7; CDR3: CASSPRGNSYEQYF; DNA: TGTGCCAGCAGTCCGAGGGGGAACTCCTACGAGCAGTACTTC
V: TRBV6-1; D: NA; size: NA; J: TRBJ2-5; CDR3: CASSEAGGSQVQYF; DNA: TGTGCCAGCAGTGAAGCGGGGGGATCTCAGGTCCAGTACTTC
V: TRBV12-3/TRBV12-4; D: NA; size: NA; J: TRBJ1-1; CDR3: CASTLMGGAEAFF; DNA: TGTGCCAGCACTTTGATGGGAGGGGCTGAAGCTTTCTTT
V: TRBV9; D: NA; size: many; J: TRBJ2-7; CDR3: CASSEYGTEDEQYF; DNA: TGTGCCAGCAGCGAATACGGGACCGAGGACGAGCAGTACTTC
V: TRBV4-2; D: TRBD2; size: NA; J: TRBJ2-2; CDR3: CASSQEGLAGGPNGELFF; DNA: TGTGCCAGCAGCCAAGAGGGGCTAGCGGGGGGGCCGAACGGGGAGCTGTTTTTT
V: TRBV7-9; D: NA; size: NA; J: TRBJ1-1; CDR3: CARWEVPFRTEAFF; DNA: TGTGCCAGATGGGAGGTCCCCTTTCGCACTGAAGCTTTCTTT
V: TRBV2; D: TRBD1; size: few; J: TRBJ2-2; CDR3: CASRGQGARNTGELFF; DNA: TGTGCCAGCAGGGGACAGGGGGCGCGGAACACCGGGGAGCTGTTTTTT
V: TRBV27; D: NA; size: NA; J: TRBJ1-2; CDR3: CASSYMPGLGYGYTF; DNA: TGTGCCAGCAGCTACATGCCGGGGTTAGGCTATGGCTACACCTTC
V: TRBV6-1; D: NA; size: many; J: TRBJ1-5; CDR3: CATYYGHRNQPQHF; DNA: TGTGCCACCTACTACGGACACCGCAATCAGCCCCAGCATTTT
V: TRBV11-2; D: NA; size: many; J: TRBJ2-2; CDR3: CASSLNGLGELFF; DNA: TGTGCCAGCAGCTTGAATGGGCTCGGGGAGCTGTTTTTT
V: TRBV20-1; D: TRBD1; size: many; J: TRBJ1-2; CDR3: CSATRDRGLGGYTF; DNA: TGCAGTGCTACCCGGGACAGGGGACTAGGAGGCTACACCTTC
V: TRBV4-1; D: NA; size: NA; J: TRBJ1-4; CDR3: CASSRPRGQPTTNEKLFF; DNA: TGCGCCAGCAGCCGGCCCAGGGGCCAGCCCACAACTAATGAAAAACTGTTTTTT